The clone carrying this T cell receptor beta chain was found a few times. Its target is unknown. One base away lies a much larger clone, so this may be a sequencing read error. The sample is drawn from a study of blood T cells in healthy people across ages. Researchers report isolating at least 6 million PBMCs per sample. The second PCR ran roughly 7 to 11 cycles with a sample-barcoded 5' primer and J-beta primers. Each cDNA molecule carried a tag from a template-switch adaptor that contained 12 random nucleotides. TCRdb processed the 5' RACE reads anew with MiXCR; each CDR3 protein has one entry. The profile shows under 1,000,000 distinct CDR3 sequences, about half of them singletons. V shed 5 bases, J shed 11 bases, and the junction held 13 bases outside the gene matches. Looked up from germline, CDR1 is MDHEN and CDR2 is SYDVKM. This CDR3 contains 14 residues. Findings and limits, study-wide: Roughly linearly, TCR beta diversity per million T cells fell as age increased. CMV infection status of these donors was not known.

V usage is TRBV28 and J usage is TRBJ2-5; 8 bases align to TRBD2. This TCR was sampled from a man aged 80 or over in good health. Sequencing input: blood. The DNA of the CDR3 is TGTGCCAGCAGTCCGGGGACTAGGATTGAGGAGCAGTACTTC. Protein sequence: CASSPGTRIEEQYF.